A single sample is the source of the 4 T cell receptor beta chains below, sequenced in a study of blood T cell repertoires in COVID-19. The data were produced by immunoSEQ multiplex PCR, yet TCRdb's version contains in-frame clones alone and is incomplete. The sample has approximately 100,000 clones, roughly 90% seen once. The sample consisted of peripheral blood. Receptors were obtained from a human donor with COVID-19, enrolled during active disease. The donor label of this sample is uncertain.

The DNA of the CDR3 is TGTGCCAGCAGCTTAAAACAGGGGGCGCCTCCTGAAGCTTTCTTT. Amino acid sequence: CASSLKQGAPPEAFF. This chain uses TRBV7-9 with TRBJ1-1; 9 bases fit TRBD1. The CDR3 loop spans 15 amino acids. The V gene's germline CDR1 is SEHNR and CDR2 FQNEAQ (reference sequence). V dropped 2 bases and J dropped 6; count of bases not matched to a gene: 7.

The chain carries TRBV5-5 and TRBJ1-5, with no clear D. The germline V gene encodes CDR1 SGHKS and CDR2 YYEKEE (reference sequence). The CDR3 totals 13 residues. V was trimmed by 5 bases and J by 5 bases, leaving 11 bases between them. CDR3 bases: TGTGCCAGCAGTTCCTCCGGGGATCAGCCCCAGCATTTT. Protein sequence: CASSSSGDQPQHF. The whole variable domain, remainder taken from reference TRBV5-5 and TRBJ1-5, is DAGVTQSPTHLIKTRGQQVTLRCSPISGHKSVSWYQQVLGQGPQFIFQYYEKEERGRGNFPDRFSARQFPNYSSELNVNALLLGDSALYLCASSSSGDQPQHFGDGTRLSIL.

The chain links TRBV6-1 to TRBJ2-5; perhaps TRBD2 as D (7 bases). V was cut by 1 base and J by 4 bases, with 10 bases left in between. The CDR3 is 14 residues long. CDR1 and CDR2 (germline): MNHNS, SASEGT. CDR3 loop: CASSEGGGAETQYF. In DNA form, the CDR3 reads TGTGCCAGCAGTGAAGGGGGGGGCGCAGAGACCCAGTACTTC.

V is TRBV6-5 and J is TRBJ2-7; 7 nucleotides line up with TRBD2. The V gene's germline CDR1 is MNHEY and CDR2 SVGAGI. This CDR3 comprises 14 residues. Germline trimming cut 6 bases from V and 1 base from J; bases unmatched to any gene: 6. CDR3: CASRPSGLSYEQYF. In nucleotides, the CDR3 is TGTGCCAGCAGGCCTAGCGGACTATCCTACGAGCAGTACTTC.